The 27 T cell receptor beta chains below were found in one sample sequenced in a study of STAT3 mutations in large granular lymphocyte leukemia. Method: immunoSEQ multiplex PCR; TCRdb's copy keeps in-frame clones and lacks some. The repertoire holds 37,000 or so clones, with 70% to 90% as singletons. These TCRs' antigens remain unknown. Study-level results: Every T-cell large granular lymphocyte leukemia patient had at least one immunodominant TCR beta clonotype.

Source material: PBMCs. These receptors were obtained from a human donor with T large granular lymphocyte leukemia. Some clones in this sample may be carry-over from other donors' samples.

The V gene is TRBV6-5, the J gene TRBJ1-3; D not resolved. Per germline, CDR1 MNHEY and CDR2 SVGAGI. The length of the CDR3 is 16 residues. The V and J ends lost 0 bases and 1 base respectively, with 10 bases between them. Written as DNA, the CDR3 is TGTGCCAGCAGTTACTCGGTTTTAGGGTCTGGAAACACCATATATTTT. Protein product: CASSYSVLGSGNTIYF.

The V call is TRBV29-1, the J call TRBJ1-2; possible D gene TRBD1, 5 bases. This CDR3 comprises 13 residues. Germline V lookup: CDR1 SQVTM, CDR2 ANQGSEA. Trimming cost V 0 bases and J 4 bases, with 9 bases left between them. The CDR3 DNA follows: TGCAGCGTTGAAGAGACAGCGAGCTATGGCTACACCTTC. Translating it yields CSVEETASYGYTF.

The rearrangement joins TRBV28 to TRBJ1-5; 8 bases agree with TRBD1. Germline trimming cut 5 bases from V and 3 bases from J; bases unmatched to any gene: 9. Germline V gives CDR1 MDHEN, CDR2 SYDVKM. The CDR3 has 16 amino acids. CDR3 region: CASSAPRTGFNQPQHF. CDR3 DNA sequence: TGTGCCAGCAGTGCCCCCAGGACAGGGTTCAATCAGCCCCAGCATTTT.

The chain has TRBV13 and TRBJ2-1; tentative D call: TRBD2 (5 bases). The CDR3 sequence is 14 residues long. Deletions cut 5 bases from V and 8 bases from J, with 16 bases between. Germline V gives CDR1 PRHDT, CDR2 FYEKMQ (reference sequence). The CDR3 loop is CASSPGTGFYEQFF. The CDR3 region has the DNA TGTGCCAGCAGCCCGGGAACCGGGTTCTATGAGCAGTTCTTC.

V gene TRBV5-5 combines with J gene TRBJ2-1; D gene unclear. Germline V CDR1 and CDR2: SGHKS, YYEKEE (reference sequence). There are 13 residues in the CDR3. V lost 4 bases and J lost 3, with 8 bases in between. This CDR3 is CASSRVIYNEQFF. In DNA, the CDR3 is TGTGCCAGCAGCAGGGTTATCTACAATGAGCAGTTCTTC.

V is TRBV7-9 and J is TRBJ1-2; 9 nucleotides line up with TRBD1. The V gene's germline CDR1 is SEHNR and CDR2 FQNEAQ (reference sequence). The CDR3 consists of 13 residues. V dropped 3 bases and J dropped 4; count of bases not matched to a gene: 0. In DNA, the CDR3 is TGTGCCAGCAGCTTGGACAGGGGCTATGGCTACACCTTC. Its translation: CASSLDRGYGYTF.

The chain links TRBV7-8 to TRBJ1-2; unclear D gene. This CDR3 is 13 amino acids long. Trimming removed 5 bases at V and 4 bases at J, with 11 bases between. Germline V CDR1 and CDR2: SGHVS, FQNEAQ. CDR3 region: CASSPREFYGYTF. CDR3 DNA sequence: TGTGCCAGCAGCCCGCGGGAGTTCTATGGCTACACCTTC.

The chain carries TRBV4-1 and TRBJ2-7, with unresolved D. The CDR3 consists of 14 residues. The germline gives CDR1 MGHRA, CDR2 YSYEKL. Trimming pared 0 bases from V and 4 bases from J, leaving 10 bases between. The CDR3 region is CASSQELGIYEQYV. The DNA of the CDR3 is TGCGCCAGCAGCCAAGAACTGGGGATATACGAGCAGTACGTC.

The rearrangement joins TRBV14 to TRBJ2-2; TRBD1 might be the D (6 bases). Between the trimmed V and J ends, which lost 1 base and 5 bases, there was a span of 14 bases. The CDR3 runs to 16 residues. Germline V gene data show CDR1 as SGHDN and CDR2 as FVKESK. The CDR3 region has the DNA TGTGCCAGCAGCCAAGTCACAGGGTTAGGGACCGGGGAGCTGTTTTTT. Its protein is CASSQVTGLGTGELFF. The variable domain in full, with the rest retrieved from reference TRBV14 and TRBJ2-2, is EAGVTQFPSHSVIEKGQTVTLRCDPISGHDNLYWYRRVMGKEIKFLLHFVKESKQDESGMPNNRFLAERTGGTYSTLKVQPAELEDSGVYFCASSQVTGLGTGELFFGEGSRLTVL.

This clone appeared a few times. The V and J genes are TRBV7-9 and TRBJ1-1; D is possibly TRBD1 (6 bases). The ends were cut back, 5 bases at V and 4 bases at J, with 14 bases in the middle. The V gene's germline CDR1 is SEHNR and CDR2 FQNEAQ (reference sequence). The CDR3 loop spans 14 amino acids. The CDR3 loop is CASSRRDTFTEAFF. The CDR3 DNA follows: TGTGCCAGCAGCCGACGGGACACCTTCACTGAAGCTTTCTTT.

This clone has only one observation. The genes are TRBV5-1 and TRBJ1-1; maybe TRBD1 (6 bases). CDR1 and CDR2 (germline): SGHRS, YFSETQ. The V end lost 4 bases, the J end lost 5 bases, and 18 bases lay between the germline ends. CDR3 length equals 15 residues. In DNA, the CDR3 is TGCGCCAGCAGCGTTAAGACAGGAGGGGATACTGAAGCTTTCTTT. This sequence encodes CASSVKTGGDTEAFF.

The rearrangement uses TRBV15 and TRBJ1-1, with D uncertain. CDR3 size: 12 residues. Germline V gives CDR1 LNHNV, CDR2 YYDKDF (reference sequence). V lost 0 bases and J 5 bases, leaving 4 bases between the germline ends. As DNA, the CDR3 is TGTGCCACCAGCAGAGACGGAACTGAAGCTTTCTTT. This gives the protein CATSRDGTEAFF.

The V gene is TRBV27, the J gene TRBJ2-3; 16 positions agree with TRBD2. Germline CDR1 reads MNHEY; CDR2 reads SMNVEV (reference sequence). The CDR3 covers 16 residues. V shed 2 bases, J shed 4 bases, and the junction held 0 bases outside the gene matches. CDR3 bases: TGTGCCAGCAGTTTAGGGACTAGCGGGGGGGCAGATACGCAGTATTTT. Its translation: CASSLGTSGGADTQYF.

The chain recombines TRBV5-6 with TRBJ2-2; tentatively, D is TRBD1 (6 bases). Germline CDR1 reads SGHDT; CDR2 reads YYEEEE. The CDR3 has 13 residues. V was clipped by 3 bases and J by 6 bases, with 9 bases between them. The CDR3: CASSSQGSGELFF. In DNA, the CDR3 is TGTGCCAGCAGCTCGCAGGGGTCCGGGGAGCTGTTTTTT.

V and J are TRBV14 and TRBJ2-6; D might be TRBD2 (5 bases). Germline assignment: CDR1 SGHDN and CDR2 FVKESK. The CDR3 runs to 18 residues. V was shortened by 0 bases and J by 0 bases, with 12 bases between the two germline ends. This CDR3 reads CASSQDRRTGSGANVLTF. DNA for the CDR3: TGTGCCAGCAGCCAAGATAGAAGGACTGGCTCTGGGGCCAACGTCCTGACTTTC.

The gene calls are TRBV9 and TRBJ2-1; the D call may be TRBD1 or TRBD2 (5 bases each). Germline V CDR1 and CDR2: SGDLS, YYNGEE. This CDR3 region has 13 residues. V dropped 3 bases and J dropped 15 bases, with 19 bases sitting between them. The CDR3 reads CASSALYGAGPFF. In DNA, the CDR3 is TGTGCCAGCAGCGCACTCTACGGGGCTGGTCCGTTCTTC.

Written as DNA, the CDR3 is TGCGCCAGCAGCTTGGGACAGGGGAGTTCACCCCTCCACTTT. It specifies CASSLGQGSSPLHF. The chain employs TRBV5-1 and TRBJ1-6; TRBD1 matches 8 bases. Germline CDR1 reads SGHRS; CDR2 reads YFSETQ. This CDR3 is 14 amino acids long. Germline trimming cut 0 bases from V and 9 bases from J; bases unmatched to any gene: 2.

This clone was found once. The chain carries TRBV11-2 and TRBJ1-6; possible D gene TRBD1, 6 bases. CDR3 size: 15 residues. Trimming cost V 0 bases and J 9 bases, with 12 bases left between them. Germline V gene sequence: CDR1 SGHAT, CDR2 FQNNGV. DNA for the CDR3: TGTGCCAGCAGCTTAGAACCGGGGGCGACTTCACCCCTCCACTTT. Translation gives CASSLEPGATSPLHF.

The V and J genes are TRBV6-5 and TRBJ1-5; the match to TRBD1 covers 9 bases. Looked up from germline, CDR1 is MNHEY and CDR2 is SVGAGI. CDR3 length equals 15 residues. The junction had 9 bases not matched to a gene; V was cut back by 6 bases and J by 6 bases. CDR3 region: CASSRTGGVGQPQHF. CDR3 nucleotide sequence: TGTGCCAGCAGCCGCACAGGGGGCGTCGGTCAGCCCCAGCATTTT.

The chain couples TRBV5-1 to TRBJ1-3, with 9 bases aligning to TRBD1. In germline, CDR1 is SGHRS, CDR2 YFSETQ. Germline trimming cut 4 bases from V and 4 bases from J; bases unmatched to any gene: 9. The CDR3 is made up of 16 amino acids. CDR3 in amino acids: CASSSTGQGRGNTIYF. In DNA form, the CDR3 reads TGCGCCAGCAGCAGCACGGGACAGGGTAGAGGAAACACCATATATTTT.

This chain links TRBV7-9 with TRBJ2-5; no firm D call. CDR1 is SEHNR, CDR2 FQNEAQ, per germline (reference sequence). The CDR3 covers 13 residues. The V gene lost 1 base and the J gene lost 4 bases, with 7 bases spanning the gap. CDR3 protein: CASSLGEAETQYF. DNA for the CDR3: TGTGCCAGCAGCTTAGGTGAGGCAGAGACCCAGTACTTC.

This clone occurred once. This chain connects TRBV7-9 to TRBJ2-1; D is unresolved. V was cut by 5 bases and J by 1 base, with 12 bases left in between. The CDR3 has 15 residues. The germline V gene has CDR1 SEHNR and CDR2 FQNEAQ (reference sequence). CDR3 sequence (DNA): TGTGCCAGCAGCGGGCGAGAGAGGTCCTACAATGAGCAGTTCTTC. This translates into CASSGRERSYNEQFF. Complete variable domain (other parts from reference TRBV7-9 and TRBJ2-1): DTGVSQNPRHKITKRGQNVTFRCDPISEHNRLYWYRQTLGQGPEFLTYFQNEAQLEKSRLLSDRFSAERPKGSFSTLEIQRTEQGDSAMYLCASSGRERSYNEQFFGPGTRLTVL.

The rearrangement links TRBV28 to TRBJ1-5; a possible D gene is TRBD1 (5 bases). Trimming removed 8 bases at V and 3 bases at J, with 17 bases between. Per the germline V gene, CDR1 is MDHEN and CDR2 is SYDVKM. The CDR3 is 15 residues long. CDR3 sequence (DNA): TGTGCCAGCGCCCAGGGCCCCTGGGACAATCAGCCCCAGCATTTT. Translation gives CASAQGPWDNQPQHF.

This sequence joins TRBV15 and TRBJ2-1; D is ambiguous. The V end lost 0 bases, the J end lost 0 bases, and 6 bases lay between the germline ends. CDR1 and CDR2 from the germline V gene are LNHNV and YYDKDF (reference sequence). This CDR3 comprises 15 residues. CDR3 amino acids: CATSRDLFSYNEQFF. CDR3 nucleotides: TGTGCCACCAGCAGAGATCTGTTCTCCTACAATGAGCAGTTCTTC.

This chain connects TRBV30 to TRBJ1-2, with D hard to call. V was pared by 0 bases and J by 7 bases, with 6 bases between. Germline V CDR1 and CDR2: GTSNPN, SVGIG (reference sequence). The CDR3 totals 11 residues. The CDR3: CAWSVMRGYTF. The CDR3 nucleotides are TGTGCCTGGAGTGTTATGCGTGGCTACACCTTC. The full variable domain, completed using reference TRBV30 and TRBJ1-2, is SQTIHQWPATLVQPVGSPLSLECTVEGTSNPNLYWYRQAAGRGLQLLFYSVGIGQISSEVPQNLSASRPQDRQFILSSKKLLLSDSGFYLCAWSVMRGYTFGSGTRLTVV.

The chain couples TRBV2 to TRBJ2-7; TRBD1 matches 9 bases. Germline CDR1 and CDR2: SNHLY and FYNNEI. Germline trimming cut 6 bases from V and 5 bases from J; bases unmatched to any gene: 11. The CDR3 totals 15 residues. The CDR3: CASRLTGGDTHEQYV. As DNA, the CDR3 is TGTGCCAGCAGGCTGACAGGGGGAGATACCCACGAGCAGTACGTC.

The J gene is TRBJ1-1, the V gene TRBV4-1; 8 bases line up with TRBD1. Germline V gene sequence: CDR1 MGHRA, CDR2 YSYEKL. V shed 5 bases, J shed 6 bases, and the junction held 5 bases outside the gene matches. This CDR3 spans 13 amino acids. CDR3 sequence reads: CASSARTGSEAFF. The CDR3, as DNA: TGCGCCAGCAGCGCCCGGACAGGGTCTGAAGCTTTCTTT.